Listed below are T cell receptor beta chains from one sample, sequenced in a study of blood T cell repertoires in COVID-19. Produced via immunoSEQ multiplex PCR; TCRdb's table is partial and in-frame only. There are 300,000 to 400,000 clones in the sample; 90% occur only once, and 3.5% to 5% lies in the top ten. The sample consisted of PBMCs or T cells enriched from blood (not recorded which). The source is a woman aged 25 to 39 who had been exposed to COVID-19. The conserved cysteine and the conserved F or W are not part of the CDR3 here. Fields, in order: V gene, J gene, CDR3 protein.

v_call: TRBV24-1
j_call: TRBJ2-1
cdr3_aa: ATSDDGTSNEQF

v_call: TRBV14
j_call: TRBJ1-2
cdr3_aa: ASSQARGGRSIYGYT

v_call: TRBV30
j_call: TRBJ1-6
cdr3_aa: ACAPSGFSYNSPLH

v_call: TRBV4-1
j_call: TRBJ2-1
cdr3_aa: ASSQFEQDYNEQF

v_call: TRBV5-6
j_call: TRBJ1-3
cdr3_aa: ASSTGGFAGNTIY

v_call: TRBV9
j_call: TRBJ2-5
cdr3_aa: ASSVGTTGGLETQY

v_call: TRBV5-1
j_call: TRBJ2-5
cdr3_aa: ASRDYTRGETQY

v_call: TRBV5-6
j_call: TRBJ1-1
cdr3_aa: ASSLGSLAEAF

v_call: TRBV15
j_call: TRBJ1-1
cdr3_aa: ATSRRESEAF

v_call: TRBV3-1/TRBV3-2
j_call: TRBJ1-6
cdr3_aa: ASSQGRQGAKSPLH

v_call: TRBV6-2/TRBV6-3
j_call: TRBJ1-1
cdr3_aa: ASRFAGENTEAF

v_call: TRBV19
j_call: TRBJ1-5
cdr3_aa: ASSRDVIQPQH

v_call: TRBV9
j_call: TRBJ1-3
cdr3_aa: ASSVGTGTGMRHPLNTIY

v_call: TRBV6-5
j_call: TRBJ2-4
cdr3_aa: ASSYQVGDSRY

v_call: TRBV18
j_call: TRBJ1-2
cdr3_aa: ASSPTIPTGGDRAGYGYT

v_call: TRBV2
j_call: TRBJ1-6
cdr3_aa: ASTLDRGSSPLH

v_call: TRBV5-1
j_call: TRBJ2-7
cdr3_aa: ASSSLSGSYYEQY

v_call: TRBV6-2/TRBV6-3
j_call: TRBJ1-3
cdr3_aa: ASSYIVVDNGSGNTIY